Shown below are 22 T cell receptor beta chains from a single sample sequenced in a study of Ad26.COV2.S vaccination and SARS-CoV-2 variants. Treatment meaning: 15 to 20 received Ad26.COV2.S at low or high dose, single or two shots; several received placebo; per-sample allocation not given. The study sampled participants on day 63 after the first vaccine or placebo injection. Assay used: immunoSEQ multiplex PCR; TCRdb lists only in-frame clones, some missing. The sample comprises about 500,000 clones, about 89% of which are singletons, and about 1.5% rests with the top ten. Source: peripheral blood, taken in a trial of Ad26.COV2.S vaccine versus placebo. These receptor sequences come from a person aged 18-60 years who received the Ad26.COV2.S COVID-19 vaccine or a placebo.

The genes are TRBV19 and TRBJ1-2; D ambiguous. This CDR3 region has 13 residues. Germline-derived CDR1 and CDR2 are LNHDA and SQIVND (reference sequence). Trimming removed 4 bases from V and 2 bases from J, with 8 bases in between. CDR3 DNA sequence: TGTGCCAGTAGTAGTCAGAGGAACTATGGCTACACCTTC. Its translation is CASSSQRNYGYTF.

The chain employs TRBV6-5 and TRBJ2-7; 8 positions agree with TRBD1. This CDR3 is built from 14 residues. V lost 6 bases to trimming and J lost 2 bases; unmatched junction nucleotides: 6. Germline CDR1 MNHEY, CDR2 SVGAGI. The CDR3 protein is CASSLQGVPYEQYF. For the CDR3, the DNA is TGTGCCAGCAGCCTACAGGGGGTTCCCTACGAGCAGTACTTC.

For the CDR3, the DNA is TGTGCCAGCCGAGTCCCTGGGGAGACCCAGTACTTC. Translating gives CASRVPGETQYF. The chain links TRBV6-5 to TRBJ2-5; no reliable D call. Deletions cut 8 bases from V and 5 bases from J, with 12 bases between. This CDR3 is 12 amino acids long. Germline V gene sequence: CDR1 MNHEY, CDR2 SVGAGI.

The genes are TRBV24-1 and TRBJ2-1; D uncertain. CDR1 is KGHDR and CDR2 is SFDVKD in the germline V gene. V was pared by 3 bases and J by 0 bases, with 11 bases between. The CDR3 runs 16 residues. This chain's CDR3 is CATSDAWRSSYNEQFF. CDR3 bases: TGTGCCACCAGTGATGCTTGGCGGAGCTCCTACAATGAGCAGTTCTTC.

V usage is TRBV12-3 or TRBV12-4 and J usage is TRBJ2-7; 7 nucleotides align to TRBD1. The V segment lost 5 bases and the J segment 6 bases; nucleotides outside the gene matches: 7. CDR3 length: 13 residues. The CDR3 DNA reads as TGTGCCAGCAGTCGGGGACAGTACCTCGAGCAGTACTTC. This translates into CASSRGQYLEQYF.

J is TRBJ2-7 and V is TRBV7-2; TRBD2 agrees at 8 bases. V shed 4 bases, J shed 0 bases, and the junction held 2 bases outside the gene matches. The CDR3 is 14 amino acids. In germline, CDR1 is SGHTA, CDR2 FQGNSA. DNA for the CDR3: TGTGCCAGCAGCTATAGCGGGGCCTCCTACGAGCAGTACTTC. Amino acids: CASSYSGASYEQYF. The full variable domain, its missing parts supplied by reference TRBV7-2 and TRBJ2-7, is GAGVSQSPSNKVTEKGKDVELRCDPISGHTALYWYRQSLGQGLEFLIYFQGNSAPDKSGLPSDRFSAERTGGSVSTLTIQRTQQEDSAVYLCASSYSGASYEQYFGPGTRLTVT.

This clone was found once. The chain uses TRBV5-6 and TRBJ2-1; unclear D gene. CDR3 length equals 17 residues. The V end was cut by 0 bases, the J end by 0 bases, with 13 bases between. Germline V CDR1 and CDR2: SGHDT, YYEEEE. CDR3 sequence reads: CASSLAHGYRSYNEQFF. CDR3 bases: TGTGCCAGCAGCTTGGCCCACGGTTACCGCTCCTACAATGAGCAGTTCTTC.

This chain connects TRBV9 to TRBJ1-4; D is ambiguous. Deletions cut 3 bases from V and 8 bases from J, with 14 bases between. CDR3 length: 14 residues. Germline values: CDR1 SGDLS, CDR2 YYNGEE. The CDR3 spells CASSAYMGEEKLFF. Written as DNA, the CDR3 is TGTGCCAGCAGCGCGTATATGGGAGAGGAAAAACTGTTTTTT.

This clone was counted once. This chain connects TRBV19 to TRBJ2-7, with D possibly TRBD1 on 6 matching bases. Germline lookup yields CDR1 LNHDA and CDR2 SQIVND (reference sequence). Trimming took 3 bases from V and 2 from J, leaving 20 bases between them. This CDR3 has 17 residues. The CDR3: CASSITMGAPGPYEQYF. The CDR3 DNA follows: TGTGCCAGTAGTATCACGATGGGGGCTCCTGGCCCCTACGAGCAGTACTTC.

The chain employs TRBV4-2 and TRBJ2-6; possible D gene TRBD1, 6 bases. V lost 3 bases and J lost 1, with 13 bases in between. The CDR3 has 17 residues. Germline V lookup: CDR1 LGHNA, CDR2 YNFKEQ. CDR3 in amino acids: CASSQQEGGSGANVLTF. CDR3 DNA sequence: TGTGCCAGCAGCCAGCAGGAAGGGGGATCTGGGGCCAACGTCCTGACTTTC.

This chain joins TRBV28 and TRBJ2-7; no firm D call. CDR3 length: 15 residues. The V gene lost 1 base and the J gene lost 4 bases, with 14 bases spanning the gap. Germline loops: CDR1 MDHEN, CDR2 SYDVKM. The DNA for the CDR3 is TGTGCCAGCAGTTTATTAGACTCGCCAACTTACGAGCAGTACTTC. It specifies CASSLLDSPTYEQYF. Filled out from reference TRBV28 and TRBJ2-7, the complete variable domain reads DVKVTQSSRYLVKRTGEKVFLECVQDMDHENMFWYRQDPGLGLRLIYFSYDVKMKEKGDIPEGYSVSREKKERFSLILESASTNQTSMYLCASSLLDSPTYEQYFGPGTRLTVT.

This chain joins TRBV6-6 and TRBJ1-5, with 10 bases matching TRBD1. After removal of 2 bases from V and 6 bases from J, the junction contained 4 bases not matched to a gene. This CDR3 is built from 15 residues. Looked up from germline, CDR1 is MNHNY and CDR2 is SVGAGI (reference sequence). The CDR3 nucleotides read TGTGCCAGCAGTTACGGACAGGGGGGTAGTCAGCCCCAGCATTTT. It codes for CASSYGQGGSQPQHF.

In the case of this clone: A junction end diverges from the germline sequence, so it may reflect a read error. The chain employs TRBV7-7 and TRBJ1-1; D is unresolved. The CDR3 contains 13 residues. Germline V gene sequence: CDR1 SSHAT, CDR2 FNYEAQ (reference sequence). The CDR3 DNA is TGTGCTAGCAGCGCCGACGGGAACACTGAAGCTTTCTTT. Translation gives CASSADGNTEAFF.

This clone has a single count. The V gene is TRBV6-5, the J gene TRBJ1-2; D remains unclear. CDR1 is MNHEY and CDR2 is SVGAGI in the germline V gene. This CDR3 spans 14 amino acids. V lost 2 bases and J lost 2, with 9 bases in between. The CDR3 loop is CASSYGVSNYGYTF. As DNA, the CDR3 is TGTGCCAGCAGTTACGGGGTCTCAAACTATGGCTACACCTTC.

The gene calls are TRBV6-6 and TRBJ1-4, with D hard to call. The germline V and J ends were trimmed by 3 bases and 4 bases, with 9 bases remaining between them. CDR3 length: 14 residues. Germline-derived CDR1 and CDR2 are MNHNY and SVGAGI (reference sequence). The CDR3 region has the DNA TGTGCCAGCAGTTATTCCACCCTTAATGAAAAACTGTTTTTT. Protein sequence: CASSYSTLNEKLFF.

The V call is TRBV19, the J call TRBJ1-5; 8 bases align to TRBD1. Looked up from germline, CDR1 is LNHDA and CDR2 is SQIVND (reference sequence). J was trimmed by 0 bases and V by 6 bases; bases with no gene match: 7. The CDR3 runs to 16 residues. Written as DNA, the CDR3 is TGTGCCAGTAGCGCCGACAGGGGCTTTAGCAATCAGCCCCAGCATTTT. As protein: CASSADRGFSNQPQHF.

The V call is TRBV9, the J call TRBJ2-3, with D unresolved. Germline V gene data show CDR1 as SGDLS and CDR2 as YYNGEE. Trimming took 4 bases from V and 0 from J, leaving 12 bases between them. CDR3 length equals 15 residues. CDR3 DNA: TGTGCCAGCAGCAAACAATTTTCTAGCACAGATACGCAGTATTTT. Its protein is CASSKQFSSTDTQYF.

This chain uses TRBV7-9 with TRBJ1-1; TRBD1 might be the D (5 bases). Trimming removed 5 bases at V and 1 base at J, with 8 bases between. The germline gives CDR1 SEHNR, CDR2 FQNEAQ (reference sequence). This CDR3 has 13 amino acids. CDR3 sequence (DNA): TGTGCCAGCAGCCCCGGGACGAACACTGAAGCTTTCTTT. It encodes CASSPGTNTEAFF.

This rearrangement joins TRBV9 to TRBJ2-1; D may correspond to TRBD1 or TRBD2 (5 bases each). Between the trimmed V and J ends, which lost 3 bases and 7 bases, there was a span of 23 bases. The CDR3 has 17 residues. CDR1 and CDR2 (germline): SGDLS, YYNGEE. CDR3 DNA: TGTGCCAGCAGCGAGAGAGTTGGGGGATCGAGAGGGAATGAGCAGTTCTTC. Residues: CASSERVGGSRGNEQFF.

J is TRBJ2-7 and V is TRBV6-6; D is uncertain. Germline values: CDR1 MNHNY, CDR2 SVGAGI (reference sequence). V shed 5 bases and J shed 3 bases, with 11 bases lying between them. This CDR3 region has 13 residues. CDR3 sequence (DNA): TGTGCCAGCAGTCAAGGGTCTGGCTACGAGCAGTACTTC. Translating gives CASSQGSGYEQYF.

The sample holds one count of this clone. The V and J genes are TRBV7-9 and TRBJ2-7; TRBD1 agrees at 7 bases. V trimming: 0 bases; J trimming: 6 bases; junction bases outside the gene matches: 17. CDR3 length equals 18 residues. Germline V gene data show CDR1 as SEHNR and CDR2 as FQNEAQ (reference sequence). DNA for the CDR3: TGTGCCAGCAGCTTAGCGGGTTTCGGAGCAGGGGGATATTCCGAGCAGTACTTC. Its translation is CASSLAGFGAGGYSEQYF.

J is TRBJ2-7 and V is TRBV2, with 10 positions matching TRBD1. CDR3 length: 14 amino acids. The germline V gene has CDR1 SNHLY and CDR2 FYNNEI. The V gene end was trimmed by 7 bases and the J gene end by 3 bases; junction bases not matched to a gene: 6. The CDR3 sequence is CASKIRDRGYEQYF. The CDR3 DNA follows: TGTGCCAGCAAGATCCGGGACAGGGGCTACGAGCAGTACTTC.